This T cell receptor beta chain was documented in a study of blood T cell repertoires in COVID-19. Whole-study context: Collection of acute and convalescent COVID-19 samples took place in the United States, Italy and Spain.

The protocol was immunoSEQ multiplex PCR, while the TCRdb copy is restricted to in-frame clones and leaves out a portion. The sample records around 620,000 clones, just under 90% being singletons. Germline V gives CDR1 MNHNY, CDR2 SVGAGI (reference sequence). Losses at the gene ends were 7 bases for V and 2 bases for J; bases not matched to a gene: 10. The CDR3 is 16 amino acids. This receptor was obtained from a woman between 18 and 30 years old with acute or convalescent COVID-19. The rearrangement links TRBV6-6 to TRBJ1-2, with 10 bases fitting TRBD1. What was sequenced was peripheral blood. The CDR3 protein is CASTLGPGQGNYGYTF. In nucleotides, the CDR3 is TGTGCCAGCACCCTGGGCCCGGGACAGGGGAACTATGGCTACACCTTC.